The entry below describes one TCR beta chain. Its antigen remains unknown. The data are from a study of CD8 T cells in ankylosing spondylitis. Molecular-barcoded quantitative 5'-RACE produced these TCR beta libraries. TCRdb reprocessed the 5' RACE reads via MiXCR and lists one record per CDR3 protein. Here the sample spans a few hundred thousand distinct CDR3 sequences, more than 9% being singletons. V dropped 5 bases and J dropped 4; count of bases not matched to a gene: 4. CDR3 length equals 14 residues. Germline V lookup: CDR1 SEHNR, CDR2 FQNEAQ (reference sequence). The study's findings and limits: The study looked at matched synovial fluid samples from ankylosing spondylitis patients. Disease-linked clones were reported to be significantly enriched there. Clones that were linked to disease were CD8+ and were relatively rare in peripheral blood.

This TCR derives from a female donor with ankylosing spondylitis or in good health (not recorded which). The sequencing sample was made of blood, either unsorted or a sorted T cell fraction (not recorded which). The J gene is TRBJ2-5, the V gene TRBV7-9; TRBD1 matches 10 bases. CDR3 in amino acids: CASSPRDRGETQYF. CDR3 sequence (DNA): TGTGCCAGCAGCCCGCGGGACAGGGGAGAGACCCAGTACTTC.